These T cell receptor beta chains were read from a single sample in a study of CD8 T cells in Susac syndrome. MiXCR, run by TCRdb on the immunoSEQ multiplex PCR reads, gives a single entry per CDR3 protein. This sample has 120,000 to 150,000 distinct CDR3 sequences, with 94% found just once. Sequenced sample: CD8+ T cells from PBMCs. The origin of the receptors is a human donor in good health. CDR3s include the opening cysteine and the closing phenylalanine or tryptophan. Fields, in order: D gene, clone size, V gene, J gene, CDR3 DNA, CDR3 protein. D genes are given only for firm matches. Clone size is stated in some rows and not others, as once, few, many or a class when expanded.

>NA|NA|TRBV6-2/TRBV6-3|TRBJ2-5
TGTGCCAGCAGTTATGCGACAGTTGGAGAGACCCAGTACTTC
CASSYATVGETQYF
>NA|NA|TRBV28|TRBJ2-7
TGTGCCAGCAGTTTCGGGGGAAGCCCGGACTACGAGCAGTACTTC
CASSFGGSPDYEQYF
>NA|NA|TRBV7-9|TRBJ2-7
TGTGCCAGCAGCAAGGGCGCCGGGCCAACCTACGAGCAGTACTTC
CASSKGAGPTYEQYF
>NA|NA|TRBV7-2|TRBJ2-7
TGTGCCAGCAGCCCACCAACAGTAGGCGAGCAGTACTTC
CASSPPTVGEQYF
>NA|NA|TRBV29-1|TRBJ2-7
TGCAGCGTTCAGGTGGCCCGACACGAGCAGTACTTC
CSVQVARHEQYF
>NA|NA|TRBV28|TRBJ1-1
TGTGCCAGCAGTTTCGCTAGAGTTGAAGCTTTCTTT
CASSFARVEAFF
>NA|NA|TRBV12-3/TRBV12-4|TRBJ2-1
TGTGCCAGCAGCAGAGCCGGGACACCCGAGGGCAATGAGCAGTTCTTC
CASSRAGTPEGNEQFF
>NA|NA|TRBV3-1|TRBJ2-7
TGTGCCAGCAGCCATCGATCGGAGGGGGGCTACGAGCAGTACTTC
CASSHRSEGGYEQYF
>NA|NA|TRBV10-1|TRBJ1-2
TGCGCCAGCAGTGAGTCAGGTGGTAACTATGGCTACACCTTC
CASSESGGNYGYTF
>NA|once|TRBV7-9|TRBJ2-1
TGTGCCAGCAGCTTTTCGGACGGGGAGCAGTTCTTC
CASSFSDGEQFF
>TRBD2|NA|TRBV6-5|TRBJ2-3
TGTGCCAGCGGTAGCGGGATTGCTGCAGATACGCAGTATTTT
CASGSGIAADTQYF
>NA|NA|TRBV27|TRBJ2-7
TGTGCCAGCAGTTTATTCCCGGAAGCCTACGAGCAGTACTTC
CASSLFPEAYEQYF
>NA|NA|TRBV7-9|TRBJ2-7
TGTGCCAGCAGCTTAGGCGAACGCATCTACGAGCAGTACTTC
CASSLGERIYEQYF
>NA|few|TRBV24-1|TRBJ2-1
TGTGCCACCAGTGCCGGGACGAGCTCCTACAATGAGCAGTTCTTC
CATSAGTSSYNEQFF
>NA|NA|TRBV15|TRBJ1-1
TGTGCCACCAGCAGATCCTCTAGTCGGGAGCGCGGCACTGAAGCTTTCTTT
CATSRSSSRERGTEAFF
>TRBD2|NA|TRBV13|TRBJ2-7
TGTGCCAGCAGGGCAGGGACTAGCGGGAGCGAGCAGTACTTC
CASRAGTSGSEQYF
>NA|NA|TRBV9|TRBJ1-1
TGTGCCAGCAGCGTAGGTTCGGGTCAAGGGGCTTTCTTT
CASSVGSGQGAFF
>NA|NA|TRBV9|TRBJ2-1
TGTGCCAGCAGCGTAGTAGGAGGGCCCGATTCCTACAATGAGCAGTTCTTC
CASSVVGGPDSYNEQFF
>TRBD1|NA|TRBV27|TRBJ2-7
TGTGCCAGCAGTCCAACAGGGGGCCCGTCCTACGAGCAGTACTTC
CASSPTGGPSYEQYF
>NA|NA|TRBV7-9|TRBJ2-7
TGTGCCAGCAGCCCAAGGGGCGACGAGCAGTACTTC
CASSPRGDEQYF
>NA|NA|TRBV7-9|TRBJ2-7
TGTGCCAGCAGCTTAGGGGGGGAGAGAAGCTACGAGCAGTACTTC
CASSLGGERSYEQYF
>TRBD1|NA|TRBV12-3/TRBV12-4|TRBJ1-2
TGTGCCAGCAAGGGACCGGGACAGGGTTATTATGGCTACACCTTC
CASKGPGQGYYGYTF
>NA|once|TRBV27|TRBJ2-1
TGTGCCAGCAGTTTACCCCGAAACAATGAGCAGTTCTTC
CASSLPRNNEQFF
>TRBD2|NA|TRBV6-2/TRBV6-3|TRBJ2-1
TGTGCCAGCAGTCCAGCGGGAGGCCTTGAGCAGTTCTTC
CASSPAGGLEQFF
>NA|NA|TRBV30|TRBJ2-6
TGTGCCTGGAGTGTTTTGGGGGCCTCATCTGGGGCCAACGTCCTGACTTTC
CAWSVLGASSGANVLTF
>TRBD2|NA|TRBV24-1|TRBJ2-1
TGTGCCACCAGTGACGCCGTCCTAGCGGGAGTTTACAATGAGCAGTTCTTC
CATSDAVLAGVYNEQFF
>NA|NA|TRBV7-9|TRBJ2-1
TGTGCCAGCAGCTACGGACAGAATGAGCAGTTCTTC
CASSYGQNEQFF
>NA|NA|TRBV7-3|TRBJ2-3
TGTGCCAGCAGCTTTGTCTGGCCAGATACGCAGTATTTT
CASSFVWPDTQYF
>TRBD1|NA|TRBV20-1|TRBJ2-1
TGCAGTGCAAAACCGGACAGGGGACACAATGAGCAGTTCTTC
CSAKPDRGHNEQFF
>NA|NA|TRBV28|TRBJ2-7
TGTGCCAGCAGTCCAACTAGCTTCGAGCAGTACTTC
CASSPTSFEQYF
>NA|NA|TRBV20-1|TRBJ2-7
TGCAGTGCTGGGCTGAGGAGATACGAGCAGTACTTC
CSAGLRRYEQYF
>TRBD1|NA|TRBV29-1|TRBJ2-7
TGCAGCGTTCGGACAGGGCTCGGCGAGCAGTACTTC
CSVRTGLGEQYF
>NA|NA|TRBV13|TRBJ1-1
TGTGCCAGCAGCTTAGGCCCCAGGGGTAGGGCTGAAGCTTTCTTT
CASSLGPRGRAEAFF
>NA|NA|TRBV27|TRBJ2-7
TGTGCCAGCAGCCAAACACAGGGTCTGAGCTCCTACGAGCAGTACTTC
CASSQTQGLSSYEQYF
>NA|NA|TRBV28|TRBJ2-3
TGTGCCAGCAGTTTGTCTGGTTTCAGCACAGATACGCAGTATTTT
CASSLSGFSTDTQYF
>NA|once|TRBV4-3|TRBJ2-5
TGCGCCAGCAGCCAAGATGGGGGTGAGGAGACCCAGTACTTC
CASSQDGGEETQYF
>TRBD2|NA|TRBV12-3/TRBV12-4|TRBJ2-1
TGTGCCAGCAGTTTGGGCGGGAGGCTCTACAATGAGCAGTTCTTC
CASSLGGRLYNEQFF
>NA|NA|TRBV12-3/TRBV12-4|TRBJ2-3
TGTGCCAGCAGTTTAACGGCGGCTGGTCGGGGTACGCAGTATTTT
CASSLTAAGRGTQYF
>NA|NA|TRBV30|TRBJ2-1
TGTGCCTGGAGTGTAAGTGGGCGGGCAATTGAGCAGTTCTTC
CAWSVSGRAIEQFF
>TRBD1|NA|TRBV2|TRBJ2-5
TGTGCCAGCAGCGCGGGACAGGGGACAATAGAGACCCAGCACTTC
CASSAGQGTIETQHF
>TRBD2|NA|TRBV29-1|TRBJ2-7
TGCAGCGTTGGGGGACTAGCGGGAGCTTGGTACGAGCAGTACTTC
CSVGGLAGAWYEQYF
>TRBD2|once|TRBV19|TRBJ2-7
TGTGCCAGTAGTCCGACTAGCGGGGCAGGGGAAGAGCAGTACTTC
CASSPTSGAGEEQYF